The 10 T cell receptor beta chains presented below share a single source sample, sequenced in a study of neoadjuvant anti-PD-1 for oral cavity cancer. Time point here: after neoadjuvant nivolumab, at surgical resection. Only in-frame clones appear in the TCRdb table, and some are missing; sequencing was by immunoSEQ multiplex PCR. Of roughly 25,000 clones in the sample, roughly a quarter are singletons; the top ten hold about 16%. Sequenced here: tumor tissue, sampled after nivolumab (anti-PD-1) treatment. The source of these receptors is a person aged 40-85 years with oral cavity squamous cell carcinoma.

This chain connects TRBV6-6 to TRBJ1-5, with unresolved D. Trimming removed 8 bases from V and 5 bases from J, with 10 bases in between. Germline values: CDR1 MNHNY, CDR2 SVGAGI (reference sequence). The CDR3 extends over 12 amino acids. CDR3 DNA sequence: TGTGCCAGCGGGCCCTCGGATCAGCCCCAGCATTTT. It encodes CASGPSDQPQHF.

This chain joins TRBV29-1 and TRBJ1-1, with 7 bases fitting TRBD1. The CDR3 consists of 13 residues. Germline V gene lookup returns CDR1 SQVTM and CDR2 ANQGSEA. The V and J ends lost 7 bases and 3 bases, in that order; junction bases with no gene match: 8. DNA for the CDR3: TGCAGCGGAAAGACAGGGATGGACACTGAAGCTTTCTTT. This encodes CSGKTGMDTEAFF.

This clone occurred a few times. V gene TRBV5-4 combines with J gene TRBJ1-1; no firm D call. V was cut by 0 bases and J by 1 base, with 7 bases left in between. The CDR3 extends over 14 amino acids. CDR1 and CDR2 from the germline V gene are SGHNT and YYREEE (reference sequence). CDR3 in amino acids: CASSLAAGNTEAFF. CDR3 bases: TGTGCCAGCAGCTTGGCGGCGGGGAACACTGAAGCTTTCTTT.

The sample holds a few counts of this clone. This chain joins TRBV19 and TRBJ2-6; 11 bases align to TRBD1. Trimming at V came to 8 bases and at J to 2 bases, leaving 14 bases not matched to a gene. The CDR3 totals 19 residues. Germline loops: CDR1 LNHDA, CDR2 SQIVND (reference sequence). CDR3 residues: CASRTPPGTGGTGANVLTF. The CDR3 nucleotides read TGTGCCAGTCGAACCCCCCCCGGGACAGGGGGTACTGGGGCCAACGTCCTGACTTTC.

This clone was picked up a small number of times. The genes are TRBV7-9 and TRBJ2-7; D remains ambiguous. Per the germline V gene, CDR1 is SEHNR and CDR2 is FQNEAQ (reference sequence). The CDR3 runs to 15 residues. The V gene lost 1 base and the J gene lost 0 bases, with 10 bases spanning the gap. The CDR3 bases are TGTGCCAGCAGCTTAGGAGACGGAAACTCCTACGAGCAGTACTTC. This gives the protein CASSLGDGNSYEQYF. Full variable domain (remainder filled in from reference TRBV7-9 and TRBJ2-7): DTGVSQNPRHKITKRGQNVTFRCDPISEHNRLYWYRQTLGQGPEFLTYFQNEAQLEKSRLLSDRFSAERPKGSFSTLEIQRTEQGDSAMYLCASSLGDGNSYEQYFGPGTRLTVT.

V usage is TRBV6-6 and J usage is TRBJ2-3; unclear D gene. This CDR3 region has 16 residues. Germline CDR1 reads MNHNY; CDR2 reads SVGAGI (reference sequence). V was shortened by 6 bases and J by 0 bases, with 16 bases between the two germline ends. The CDR3 sequence: CASSNPDGASTDTQYF. The CDR3 DNA is TGTGCCAGCAGCAACCCGGACGGAGCTAGCACAGATACGCAGTATTTT.

The chain is built from TRBV28 and TRBJ1-1, with TRBD1 matching over 8 bases. Germline V lookup: CDR1 MDHEN, CDR2 SYDVKM. The CDR3 sequence is 16 residues long. V shed 5 bases, J shed 1 base, and the junction held 9 bases outside the gene matches. CDR3 region: CASSNPLGQGNTEAFF. DNA for the CDR3: TGTGCCAGCAGTAACCCCTTAGGACAGGGGAACACTGAAGCTTTCTTT.

This clone has more than one count but fewer than ten. J is TRBJ1-6 and V is TRBV5-1; possibly TRBD1 for D (6 bases). Trimming took off 4 bases at V and 9 bases at J, with 14 bases between the two ends. The CDR3 consists of 14 residues. Germline CDR1 reads SGHRS; CDR2 reads YFSETQ. CDR3 protein: CASSPPGGLSPLHF. The CDR3 nucleotides are TGCGCCAGCAGCCCACCCGGGGGGCTTTCACCCCTCCACTTT.

The rearrangement links TRBV7-9 to TRBJ2-7, with TRBD2 as a possible D gene (6 bases). The CDR3 contains 17 residues. Germline CDR1 and CDR2: SEHNR and FQNEAQ (reference sequence). V lost 2 bases and J 2 bases, leaving 19 bases between the germline ends. The CDR3 reads CASSLPRGIGPTYEQYF. CDR3 nucleotides: TGTGCCAGCAGCTTACCCCGGGGGATAGGGCCAACCTACGAGCAGTACTTC.

This chain connects TRBV7-9 to TRBJ2-7; TRBD2 matches at 14 bases. The germline V gene encodes CDR1 SEHNR and CDR2 FQNEAQ (reference sequence). The CDR3 covers 18 residues. Losses at the gene ends were 0 bases for V and 0 bases for J; bases not matched to a gene: 4. The CDR3 loop is CASSLAGTSGGGSYEQYF. CDR3 nucleotides: TGTGCCAGCAGCTTAGCTGGGACTAGCGGGGGCGGCTCCTACGAGCAGTACTTC.